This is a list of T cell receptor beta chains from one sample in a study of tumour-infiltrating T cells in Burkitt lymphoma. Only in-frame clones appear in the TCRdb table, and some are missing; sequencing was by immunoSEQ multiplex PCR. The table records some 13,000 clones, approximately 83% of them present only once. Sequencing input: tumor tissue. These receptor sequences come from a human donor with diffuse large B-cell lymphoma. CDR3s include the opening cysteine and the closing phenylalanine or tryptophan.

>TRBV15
CATSRRVDETQYF
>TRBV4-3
CASSQERDRVYEQYF
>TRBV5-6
CASSPVAGAYEQYF
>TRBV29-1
CSGQEHIGYEQYF
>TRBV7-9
CASSLVGTGGSTGELFF
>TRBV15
CATSSTGTLYNEQFF
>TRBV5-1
CASSLTSGSVRETQYF
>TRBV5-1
CASSPGLAGGGEQFF
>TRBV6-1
CASTVEGASNQPQHF
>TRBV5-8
CASSSNLQVDEQYF
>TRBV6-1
CASSRGDRGTEAFF
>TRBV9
CASSVGKQTGYTEAFF
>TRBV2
CASRIDRDYEQYF
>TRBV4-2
CASSQAGQMNTEAFF
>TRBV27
CASSPNGQESYEQYF
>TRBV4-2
CASSQEEAGGPNEQFF
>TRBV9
CASSPEVYTEAFF
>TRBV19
CASSLITGAGGTEAFF